This paragraph reports one TCR beta chain. Its recognized antigen is unknown. No base-level quality is on record; no much larger clone is a single base apart. The donors were some 36 Caucasian individuals from Russia, aged roughly 6 to 90 years, who were systemically healthy. Each donor gave approximately 9.4 milliliters of peripheral blood, drawn into EDTA-treated Vacutainer tubes. PBMCs were isolated by Ficoll-Paque density-gradient centrifugation, with at least 6 million obtained per sample. Trizol reagent was used to extract total RNA from PBMCs, with at least 5.5 micrograms per sample. For every donor, an aliquot of PBMCs went through flow cytometry to measure the percentages of naive CD45RAhigh/CD27high T cells. The sample comes from a study of blood T cells in healthy people across ages (dated by TCRdb to between 2015 and 2017). Background on the whole study: In model experiments, template switching captured about one uniquely barcoded TCR beta cDNA molecule for every two T cells. The study measured age-related changes in TCR beta repertoire diversity using deep sequencing normalized with unique cDNA molecular identifiers. The donors were split into four age groups: young (average 16 years), middle-aged (39), aged (approximately 59) and long-lived (82). To avoid experimental bias, donors of different ages were randomly spread across the sequencing lanes. Two additional independent replicas of 1 million unique cDNA reads from the same blood draw were analyzed for two donors (one aged 18 to 30 and one aged 80 or older).

The investigation overall reported the following: Estimates of total diversity based on one million sequenced T cells were regarded as lower bounds and as underestimates. Because donor CMV infection status was unknown, age-related changes in expanded clonotypes were potentially confounded. Bulk unsorted PBMC profiling prevented conclusive comparison of naive and antigen-experienced compartments. Observed TCR beta diversity per million T cells fell roughly linearly with age, and a significant reduction was already apparent by age around 44. Observed TCR beta diversity correlated strongly with the percentage of naive T cells measured by flow cytometry. The long-lived group showed more naive CD4+ T cells, fewer expanded clones and increased TCR diversity than the aged group, suggesting age selection.

Libraries were prepared through 5' RACE. The sequencing machine was an Illumina HiSeq 2500. A second PCR of about 6 to 11 cycles was run with a J-beta primer mix and a sample-barcoded 5' primer. A template-switch 5' adaptor carrying 12 random nucleotides introduced a unique molecular identifier onto each TCR beta cDNA molecule. At least 2.5 million CDR3-containing paired-end reads were obtained from each sample. First-strand cDNA synthesis was performed from all RNA using the Mint cDNA synthesis kit, with priming by a TRBC-specific oligonucleotide. Following uracil-DNA glycosylase treatment, all cDNA underwent a first 18-cycle PCR with the universal primers M1SS and BC2_uni_R. The study's processing was this. Normalization of each sample was performed by random selection of 1 million high-quality reads, each carrying a distinct molecular identifier. Reads sharing molecular identifiers were discarded rather than binned into consensus sequences. MiTCR, set to a Q25 quality threshold and the strictest error-elimination algorithm, was used for CDR3 identification, clonotype clustering and error correction. Lower-bound total TCR beta diversity was estimated with a nonparametric unseen species model using Euler transformation. TCRdb trimmed the raw reads at Q25, called clones with MiXCR and kept productive beta chains. Rows with a matching CDR3 protein are joined into one entry that keeps the most common DNA and genes. The V and J calls shown here were made by TCRdb, not taken from the authors' results. This sample has over a million distinct CDR3 sequences in its table, and approximately 59% of those were observed once. The ten biggest clones cover 6.5% to 8.5% of the sample.

The CDR3 numbers 16 residues from cysteine through phenylalanine. The read is trimmed to its CDR3 DNA, 48 bases read in frame from base 1. V trim: 5 bases; J trim: 6 bases; unmatched bases: 15. From a lookup of the germline V gene, CDR1 and CDR2 are MNHEY and SVGAGI. Sequenced material: blood. Here the chain combines TRBV6-5 and TRBJ2-7; 8 bases in the junction line up with TRBD1. The sequence was obtained from a man between 18 and 35 years old in good health. The CDR3 region: CASSPLAGQGRGEQYF. The nucleotides read TGTGCCAGCAGTCCTCTAGCCGGACAGGGCAGGGGCGAGCAGTACTTC.